This passage covers 23 T cell receptor beta chains from one sample sequenced in a study of blood T cell repertoires in COVID-19. Clones were read by immunoSEQ multiplex PCR, and TCRdb kept only the in-frame ones, dropping some. The profile shows some 150,000 clones, 82% of them singletons. The sample was peripheral blood. These receptors all come from a woman older than 75 with acute or convalescent COVID-19.

The chain uses TRBV5-1 and TRBJ2-2; possibly TRBD2 for D (5 bases). Trimming cost V 0 bases and J 4 bases, with 10 bases left between them. The germline V gene has CDR1 SGHRS and CDR2 YFSETQ. The CDR3 has 15 residues. The CDR3 protein is CASSLDGRGTGELFF. In DNA, the CDR3 is TGCGCCAGCAGCTTGGACGGACGGGGCACCGGGGAGCTGTTTTTT.

V gene TRBV6-2 or TRBV6-3 combines with J gene TRBJ2-7, with 11 nucleotides matching TRBD2. The germline V gene has CDR1 MNHEY and CDR2 SVGEGT. The CDR3 loop spans 15 amino acids. V gave up 5 bases and J gave up 2 bases; unmatched junction bases: 5. The CDR3 here is CASSDTSGGAYEQYF. CDR3 DNA sequence: TGTGCCAGCAGTGATACTAGCGGGGGCGCCTACGAGCAGTACTTC.

This rearrangement joins TRBV5-1 to TRBJ2-3; 8 bases are shared with TRBD2. With 4 bases clipped from V and 4 bases from J, the junction kept 14 bases outside the gene matches. Germline V gene data show CDR1 as SGHRS and CDR2 as YFSETQ. The CDR3 is made up of 17 amino acids. CDR3 amino acids: CASSAGTSTAPPDTQYF. CDR3 DNA: TGCGCCAGCAGCGCCGGGACTAGTACTGCTCCCCCAGATACGCAGTATTTT.

With regard to this clone: It is unclear where the CDR3 begins or ends on the DNA, so no DNA is shown, and the CDR3 is as TCRdb lists it. J is TRBJ2-1 and V is TRBV1; the table's D call TRBD2 went unverified against the DNA. TRBV1 has pseudogene status. The CDR3 is 17 amino acids long, termini counted. This chain's CDR3 is CTSSPWVGAGIYNEQFF.

Only a few counts were recorded for this clone. The V and J genes are TRBV10-1 and TRBJ2-7, with 11 bases that match TRBD2. CDR1 WNHNN and CDR2 SYGVQD come from the germline V gene (reference sequence). The CDR3 has 18 amino acids. V shed 8 bases, J shed 1 base, and the junction held 16 bases outside the gene matches. CDR3 in DNA: TGCGCCAGCCGACTGGGGACCTACATAGCGGGAGGGTCCTACGAGCAGTACTTC. This sequence encodes CASRLGTYIAGGSYEQYF.

CDR3 sequence (DNA): TGCGCCAGCAGCCGGGGACAGGGGGTAGTGGGCAATCAGCCCCAGCATTTT. This encodes CASSRGQGVVGNQPQHF. This chain connects TRBV4-1 to TRBJ1-5, with 11 nucleotides matching TRBD1. Germline-derived CDR1 and CDR2 are MGHRA and YSYEKL. Trimming removed 4 bases from V and 2 bases from J; junction bases left unmatched: 7. The CDR3 is 17 residues long.

This clone was recorded only once. The J gene is TRBJ2-5, the V gene TRBV4-1; TRBD2 aligns across 8 bases. This CDR3 contains 18 residues. The trim removed 0 bases at V and 7 bases at J, leaving 16 bases unmatched. The germline CDR1 and CDR2 sequences are MGHRA and YSYEKL. The CDR3 bases are TGCGCCAGCAGCCAAGATCAAGGACTAGCTTATTTACGTGGGACCCAGTACTTC. As protein: CASSQDQGLAYLRGTQYF.

The chain is built from TRBV19 and TRBJ2-7, with 9 positions matching TRBD1. Per the germline V gene, CDR1 is LNHDA and CDR2 is SQIVND (reference sequence). The CDR3 extends over 14 amino acids. The ends lost 6 bases at V and 3 bases at J; junction bases unmatched: 6. In DNA form, the CDR3 reads TGTGCCAGTAGCCGGGACAGGGATCTCTACGAGCAGTACTTC. Its protein product is CASSRDRDLYEQYF.

The sample holds many counts of this clone. The J gene is TRBJ1-1, the V gene TRBV7-9; no firm D call. Germline assignment: CDR1 SEHNR and CDR2 FQNEAQ (reference sequence). The V and J ends lost 3 bases and 5 bases respectively, with 10 bases between them. The CDR3 has 13 residues. DNA for the CDR3: TGTGCCAGCAGCTTGTCCTCGGAGACTGAAGCTTTCTTT. It yields the protein CASSLSSETEAFF. The variable domain in full, completed from reference TRBV7-9 and TRBJ1-1, reads DTGVSQNPRHKITKRGQNVTFRCDPISEHNRLYWYRQTLGQGPEFLTYFQNEAQLEKSRLLSDRFSAERPKGSFSTLEIQRTEQGDSAMYLCASSLSSETEAFFGQGTRLTVV.

The chain couples TRBV6-4 to TRBJ2-2; D gene uncertain. Trimming took off 8 bases at V and 3 bases at J, with 4 bases between the two ends. CDR1 is MRHNA, CDR2 SNTAGT, per germline. The CDR3 sequence is 11 residues long. CDR3 DNA sequence: TGTGCCAGCTATTACACCGGGGAGCTGTTTTTT. It translates to CASYYTGELFF.

This clone showed up just once. The chain is built from TRBV16 and TRBJ2-5, with a weak D call TRBD2 (5 bases). Germline assignment: CDR1 KGHSY and CDR2 FQNENV. This CDR3 spans 14 amino acids. V was pared by 2 bases and J by 4 bases, with 11 bases between. The DNA for the CDR3 is TGTGCCAGCAGCCAAGTTTCGGGGAGAGAGACCCAGTACTTC. This translates into CASSQVSGRETQYF.

The V gene is TRBV13, the J gene TRBJ1-2; TRBD1 matches 8 bases. Germline loops: CDR1 PRHDT, CDR2 FYEKMQ (reference sequence). The CDR3 length is 15 residues. The J segment lost 5 bases and the V segment lost 5 bases, leaving 10 bases of the junction unmatched. The CDR3 sequence: CASSPQGVVKYGYTF. The CDR3 region has the DNA TGTGCCAGCAGCCCACAGGGGGTGGTGAAGTATGGCTACACCTTC. Full variable domain (rest looked up from reference TRBV13 and TRBJ1-2): AAGVIQSPRHLIKEKRETATLKCYPIPRHDTVYWYQQGPGQDPQFLISFYEKMQSDKGSIPDRFSAQQFSDYHSELNMSSLELGDSALYFCASSPQGVVKYGYTFGSGTRLTVV.

The V call is TRBV27, the J call TRBJ1-5, with D hard to call. V was trimmed by 4 bases and J by 9 bases, leaving 10 bases between them. CDR1 is MNHEY and CDR2 is SMNVEV in the germline V gene (reference sequence). The CDR3 has 12 amino acids. Here the CDR3 DNA reads TGTGCCAGCAGTTCCCCAACCGGGCCCCAGCATTTT. This gives the protein CASSSPTGPQHF.

The chain couples TRBV2 to TRBJ2-5; D is possibly TRBD1 (5 bases). This CDR3 spans 14 amino acids. V dropped 4 bases and J dropped 7 bases, with 16 bases sitting between them. Germline loops: CDR1 SNHLY, CDR2 FYNNEI. The CDR3 DNA reads TGTGCCAGCAGTGCCGGAATAAGGGGTAGGACCCAGTACTTC. It codes for CASSAGIRGRTQYF.

The chain combines TRBV29-1 with TRBJ2-7, with a weak D call TRBD2 (6 bases). Deletions cut 6 bases from V and 3 bases from J, with 18 bases between. This CDR3 contains 14 residues. Germline V gives CDR1 SQVTM, CDR2 ANQGSEA. The CDR3 bases are TGCAGCGTGACTATTCAGGGAGGAGGCTACGAGCAGTACTTC. This sequence encodes CSVTIQGGGYEQYF.

The chain couples TRBV20-1 to TRBJ2-5; 8 positions match TRBD2. The J segment lost 0 bases and the V segment lost 3 bases, leaving 3 bases of the junction unmatched. The CDR3 covers 14 residues. Per germline, CDR1 DFQATT and CDR2 SNEGSKA (reference sequence). CDR3 residues: CSASLAGYQETQYF. For the CDR3, the DNA is TGCAGTGCTAGTTTAGCGGGGTACCAAGAGACCCAGTACTTC.

This clone has only one observation. V gene TRBV10-3 combines with J gene TRBJ1-3; D gene ambiguous. This CDR3 spans 14 amino acids. Per the germline V gene, CDR1 is ENHRY and CDR2 is SYGVKD. The V end was cut by 4 bases, the J end by 4 bases, with 11 bases between. CDR3 region: CAISGDSAGNTIYF. The CDR3 nucleotides read TGTGCCATCAGTGGTGACTCAGCAGGAAACACCATATATTTT.

This rearrangement joins TRBV14 to TRBJ2-3, with D hard to call. Germline CDR1 is SGHDN and CDR2 is FVKESK. V lost 3 bases and J lost 4, with 14 bases in between. CDR3 length equals 15 residues. The CDR3 region has the DNA TGTGCCAGCAGCCAGGCATACCGTATGTCAGATACGCAGTATTTT. This encodes CASSQAYRMSDTQYF.

This clone has more than one count but fewer than ten. The chain combines TRBV5-4 with TRBJ2-7; TRBD2 aligns across 15 bases. Trimming took 3 bases from V and 3 from J; bases not matched to a gene: 7. Germline lookup yields CDR1 SGHNT and CDR2 YYREEE (reference sequence). The CDR3 contains 17 residues. The CDR3 DNA reads TGTGCCAGCAGCTCGGGACTAGCGGGAGGCCGGGGCTACGAGCAGTACTTC. Translated: CASSSGLAGGRGYEQYF.

The V and J genes are TRBV2 and TRBJ2-1, with 8 nucleotides matching TRBD2. The CDR3 runs to 14 residues. Per the germline V gene, CDR1 is SNHLY and CDR2 is FYNNEI. V lost 6 bases to trimming and J lost 6 bases; unmatched junction nucleotides: 7. CDR3 in DNA: TGTGCCAGCAGGGGTCTTCGGGGGGGCAATGAGCAGTTCTTC. Translation: CASRGLRGGNEQFF.

The V and J genes are TRBV7-8 and TRBJ1-4; D is undetermined. The germline V gene encodes CDR1 SGHVS and CDR2 FQNEAQ. V was clipped by 0 bases and J by 10 bases, with 15 bases between them. The CDR3 is 15 amino acids. The CDR3 reads CASSLASRRGGKLFF. CDR3 DNA: TGTGCCAGCAGCTTAGCTTCGAGGCGCGGAGGAAAACTGTTTTTT. The full variable domain, in which reference TRBV7-8 and TRBJ1-4 provide the parts outside the CDR3, is GAGVSQSPRYKVAKRGQDVALRCDPISGHVSLFWYQQALGQGPEFLTYFQNEAQLDKSGLPSDRFFAERPEGSVSTLKIQRTQQEDSAVYLCASSLASRRGGKLFFGSGTQLSVL.

The chain uses TRBV7-8 and TRBJ1-3; D gene unclear. V was cut by 0 bases and J by 2 bases, with 5 bases left in between. The CDR3 runs to 14 residues. CDR1 is SGHVS, CDR2 FQNEAQ, per germline. As DNA, the CDR3 is TGTGCCAGCAGCTTAGCCGGGGCTGGAAACACCATATATTTT. Amino acids: CASSLAGAGNTIYF. Supplemented by reference TRBV7-8 and TRBJ1-3, the full variable domain reads GAGVSQSPRYKVAKRGQDVALRCDPISGHVSLFWYQQALGQGPEFLTYFQNEAQLDKSGLPSDRFFAERPEGSVSTLKIQRTQQEDSAVYLCASSLAGAGNTIYFGEGSWLTVV.

V and J are TRBV7-2 and TRBJ2-1; no reliable D call. V gave up 4 bases and J gave up 10 bases, with 14 bases separating them. Germline CDR1 SGHTA, CDR2 FQGNSA. CDR3 length: 13 residues. The chain's CDR3 is CASSYQVLREQFF. CDR3 nucleotide sequence: TGTGCCAGCAGCTACCAGGTCCTCAGGGAGCAGTTCTTC.